The 27 T cell receptor beta chains presented below share a single source sample, sequenced in a study of human T cells and chemical hapten exposure. MiXCR, run by TCRdb on the RACE reads, gives a single entry per CDR3 protein. The table includes 300,000 to 400,000 distinct CDR3 sequences, roughly 4.6% detected once. Time point given: pre-sensitization, week 0. As to treatment: therapeutic diphenylcyclopropenone sensitization with weekly scalp DPC. This specimen consisted of whole blood, obtained in connection with sensitization to the hapten diphenylcyclopropenone (DPC). Receptors originate from a woman aged 45-59 years with alopecia areata. Some clones in this sample may be carry-over from other donors' samples.

This clonotype was picked up many times. The CDR3: CASSSLLAGGTDTQYF. The CDR3 DNA follows: TGTGCCAGCAGTTCCCTCTTAGCGGGAGGCACAGATACGCAGTATTTT. The rearrangement joins TRBV27 to TRBJ2-3; 9 bases match TRBD2. With 4 bases clipped from V and 1 base from J, the junction kept 6 bases outside the gene matches. Germline V gene data show CDR1 as MNHEY and CDR2 as SMNVEV (reference sequence). CDR3 length: 16 residues.

There are a few counts of this clonotype. V and J are TRBV4-3 and TRBJ1-1, with D possibly TRBD1 on 6 matching bases. V was pared by 0 bases and J by 4 bases, with 12 bases between. CDR3 length: 15 residues. Per germline, CDR1 LGHNA and CDR2 YSLEER. CDR3: CASSQDQGWGTEAFF. DNA of the CDR3: TGCGCCAGCAGCCAAGATCAGGGGTGGGGCACTGAAGCTTTCTTT.

This sequence joins TRBV2 and TRBJ2-1; 7 positions match TRBD2. Per the germline V gene, CDR1 is SNHLY and CDR2 is FYNNEI. CDR3 length: 15 amino acids. The V gene end was trimmed by 7 bases and the J gene end by 6 bases; junction bases not matched to a gene: 12. The chain's CDR3 is CASTPGREEFNEQFF. Here the CDR3 DNA reads TGTGCCAGCACCCCGGGGAGGGAGGAATTCAATGAGCAGTTCTTC.

The chain carries TRBV20-1 and TRBJ1-5, with D unresolved. Deletions cut 0 bases from V and 4 bases from J, with 13 bases between. In germline, CDR1 is DFQATT, CDR2 SNEGSKA (reference sequence). The CDR3 is 15 residues long. For the CDR3, the DNA is TGCAGTGCTAGAGATCTTGGAGGACGTAATCAGCCCCAGCATTTT. This codes for CSARDLGGRNQPQHF.

The chain uses TRBV28 and TRBJ2-3, with D perhaps TRBD1 (6 bases). Germline CDR1 is MDHEN and CDR2 is SYDVKM. V was trimmed by 6 bases and J by 1 base, leaving 17 bases between them. The CDR3 extends over 16 amino acids. For the CDR3, the DNA is TGTGCCAGCAGACCTCTTAAGGGGGTCGGCACAGATACGCAGTATTTT. As protein: CASRPLKGVGTDTQYF.

This clonotype was counted ten times or more. This rearrangement joins TRBV7-2 to TRBJ2-3; 9 nucleotides match TRBD2. The V segment lost 2 bases and the J segment 0 bases; nucleotides outside the gene matches: 6. There are 17 residues in the CDR3. The germline gives CDR1 SGHTA, CDR2 FQGNSA. CDR3 bases: TGTGCCAGCAGCTTAAAGGCGGGGGGGCCGAGCACAGATACGCAGTATTTT. Residues: CASSLKAGGPSTDTQYF.

This clonotype was seen many times. The chain employs TRBV20-1 and TRBJ2-7; tentatively, D is TRBD2 (7 bases). Germline assignment: CDR1 DFQATT and CDR2 SNEGSKA (reference sequence). The CDR3 consists of 13 residues. The DNA of the CDR3 is TGCCCCATAGTGGGGGGGGGCTTTTACGAGCAGTACTTC. This gives the protein CPIVGGGFYEQYF.

This clonotype has at least ten counts. This chain joins TRBV29-1 and TRBJ2-3; possible D gene TRBD2, 5 bases. The CDR3 contains 15 residues. Germline V gives CDR1 SQVTM, CDR2 ANQGSEA. Between the trimmed V and J ends, which lost 3 bases and 3 bases, there was a span of 16 bases. CDR3 loop: CSVEGSGEITDTQYF. CDR3 bases: TGCAGCGTTGAGGGCTCCGGGGAAATTACAGATACGCAGTATTTT.

The rearrangement joins TRBV6-1 to TRBJ2-1; 7 positions agree with TRBD2. The CDR3 covers 15 residues. V shed 7 bases and J 0 bases; nucleotides not matched to a gene: 6. The V gene's germline CDR1 is MNHNS and CDR2 SASEGT. CDR3 DNA sequence: TGTGCCAGCATGCGCGCGGGGGTCTCCTACAATGAGCAGTTCTTC. This codes for CASMRAGVSYNEQFF.

There are a few counts of this clonotype. The genes are TRBV6-6 and TRBJ2-1; D tentatively fits TRBD1 or TRBD2 (5 bases each). The CDR3 loop spans 12 amino acids. Germline CDR1 MNHNY, CDR2 SVGAGI (reference sequence). The V end was cut by 5 bases, the J end by 7 bases, with 9 bases between. The CDR3 bases are TGTGCCAGCAGTAACAGGAGGAATGAGCAGTTCTTC. It specifies CASSNRRNEQFF.

This chain links TRBV20-1 with TRBJ1-1; 7 bases align to TRBD1. Looked up from germline, CDR1 is DFQATT and CDR2 is SNEGSKA (reference sequence). J gave up 1 base and V 0 bases, and 2 bases lay outside the gene matches. The CDR3 consists of 14 residues. The CDR3 DNA follows: TGCAGTGCTAGAGAAGGGGGCGGGAACACTGAAGCTTTCTTT. Its protein is CSAREGGGNTEAFF.

This clonotype was detected a few times. The chain links TRBV6-1 to TRBJ1-2; 8 bases agree with TRBD1. This CDR3 region has 15 residues. CDR1 and CDR2 (germline): MNHNS, SASEGT. V shed 5 bases, J shed 2 bases, and the junction held 7 bases outside the gene matches. Written as DNA, the CDR3 is TGTGCCAGCAGTTTCGGACAGGGTTTGAACTATGGCTACACCTTC. It yields the protein CASSFGQGLNYGYTF.

V and J are TRBV27 and TRBJ2-3; tentative D call: TRBD2 (5 bases). CDR1 MNHEY and CDR2 SMNVEV come from the germline V gene (reference sequence). Trimming stripped 8 bases from V and 0 bases from J, with 9 bases between. The CDR3 consists of 13 residues. The DNA of the CDR3 is TGTGCCAGCCGGGAAATGAGCACAGATACGCAGTATTTT. Its translation: CASREMSTDTQYF.

This clonotype was observed many times. The V and J genes are TRBV12-3 or TRBV12-4 and TRBJ1-5, with 11 bases lining up with TRBD1. V lost 7 bases to trimming and J lost 1 base; unmatched junction nucleotides: 9. This CDR3 is built from 17 residues. CDR3 DNA sequence: TGTGCCAGCAAAGGAGGACAGGGGGCGAGCAGCAATCAGCCCCAGCATTTT. It is translated as CASKGGQGASSNQPQHF.

This clonotype was observed many times. V gene TRBV6-5 combines with J gene TRBJ2-3; no definite D call. Germline CDR1 and CDR2: MNHEY and SVGAGI. This CDR3 has 13 amino acids. V lost 6 bases, J lost 3 bases, and 10 bases lay in between. The CDR3 DNA reads as TGTGCCAGCAGCCCACGGCGTACAGATACGCAGTATTTT. This codes for CASSPRRTDTQYF.

The chain combines TRBV5-1 with TRBJ2-7; D is unclear. V was cut by 2 bases and J by 6 bases, with 12 bases left in between. The CDR3 is 13 amino acids. Germline V gene data show CDR1 as SGHRS and CDR2 as YFSETQ. The CDR3 coding sequence is TGCGCCAGCAGCTTTTTACAGTCGGGCGAGCAGTACTTC. It translates to CASSFLQSGEQYF.

This clonotype has more than one count but fewer than ten. The chain links TRBV7-9 to TRBJ2-7, with D possibly called TRBD1 or TRBD2 (5 bases each). Germline values: CDR1 SEHNR, CDR2 FQNEAQ (reference sequence). With 4 bases removed from V and 1 base from J, the gap between germline ends came to 14 bases. The CDR3 is made up of 15 amino acids. In DNA form, the CDR3 reads TGTGCCAGCAGCTCCCGGGACCCACAATCCTACGAGCAGTACTTC. Residues: CASSSRDPQSYEQYF.

This clonotype has more than one count but fewer than ten. The chain links TRBV21-1 to TRBJ2-5; the DNA was not used to check the table's D call, TRBD2. TRBV21-1 is deemed a pseudogene. CDR3 length equals 15 residues. The CDR3 is CASSKETSGTETQYF. The CDR3 nucleotides read TGTGCCAGCAGCAAAGAGACTAGCGGGACAGAGACCCAGTACTTC.

This clonotype was counted at least ten times. This rearrangement joins TRBV13 to TRBJ1-5, with D tentatively TRBD1 (6 bases). Germline V CDR1 and CDR2: PRHDT, FYEKMQ (reference sequence). This CDR3 comprises 14 residues. V was cut by 5 bases and J by 3 bases, with 11 bases left in between. In nucleotides, the CDR3 is TGTGCCAGCAGCGAGGGACAAGACAATCAGCCCCAGCATTTT. As protein: CASSEGQDNQPQHF.

The chain links TRBV6-2 or TRBV6-3 to TRBJ1-6; no definite D call. V was cut by 4 bases and J by 7 bases, with 14 bases left in between. This CDR3 is built from 15 residues. Germline CDR1 and CDR2: MNHEY and SVGEGT. The CDR3 DNA reads TGTGCCAGCAGTTTTTCCCCCGAGGAGAATTCACCCCTCCACTTT. This gives the protein CASSFSPEENSPLHF.

This clonotype appeared many times. V gene TRBV9 combines with J gene TRBJ2-7; 7 nucleotides agree with TRBD1. Germline CDR1 and CDR2: SGDLS and YYNGEE. V lost 0 bases, J lost 4 bases, and 7 bases stayed unmatched. The CDR3 is made up of 15 amino acids. The CDR3 here is CASSVGDSPRYEQYF. Written as DNA, the CDR3 is TGTGCCAGCAGCGTAGGGGACAGCCCAAGGTACGAGCAGTACTTC.

This clonotype was observed many times. The chain links TRBV7-9 to TRBJ1-1; D is uncertain. Trimming took off 4 bases at V and 11 bases at J, with 17 bases between the two ends. The CDR3 contains 13 residues. CDR1 is SEHNR and CDR2 is FQNEAQ in the germline V gene (reference sequence). The CDR3 DNA reads as TGTGCCAGCAGCTACGCGTGGCCTCCTAGGGCTTTCTTT. As protein: CASSYAWPPRAFF.

This clonotype was observed a few times. The chain couples TRBV27 to TRBJ1-6; 7 nucleotides match TRBD1. Germline V gene sequence: CDR1 MNHEY, CDR2 SMNVEV (reference sequence). There are 15 residues in the CDR3. V lost 3 bases and J lost 7; bases outside the gene matches: 6. The CDR3 DNA reads as TGTGCCAGCAGTTTCGGGACAGCTTTAAATTCACCCCTCCACTTT. It encodes CASSFGTALNSPLHF.

This clonotype came up many times. This rearrangement joins TRBV12-3 or TRBV12-4 to TRBJ1-1; no clear D gene. V dropped 5 bases and J dropped 4 bases, with 14 bases sitting between them. There are 14 residues in the CDR3. In DNA, the CDR3 is TGTGCCAGCAGTCTACGTCCGGTGGGCACTGAAGCTTTCTTT. Protein product: CASSLRPVGTEAFF.

This clonotype was detected only a few times. This chain connects TRBV7-9 to TRBJ1-1; tentatively, D is TRBD1 (5 bases). Germline loops: CDR1 SEHNR, CDR2 FQNEAQ (reference sequence). There are 14 residues in the CDR3. V was cut by 0 bases and J by 8 bases, with 13 bases left in between. Here the CDR3 DNA reads TGTGCCAGCAGCTTAGCCCCAGGGCAGGCGGAAGCTTTCTTT. Amino acids: CASSLAPGQAEAFF.

The chain couples TRBV20-1 to TRBJ1-1; tentative D call: TRBD1 (6 bases). The V end was cut by 3 bases, the J end by 3 bases, with 14 bases between. Germline-derived CDR1 and CDR2 are DFQATT and SNEGSKA (reference sequence). This CDR3 comprises 14 residues. The CDR3 here is CSASLGGHDTEAFF. CDR3 DNA sequence: TGCAGTGCTAGTCTGGGGGGACATGACACTGAAGCTTTCTTT.

This clonotype was detected only a few times. J is TRBJ2-7 and V is TRBV28; D is ambiguous. Germline V gene sequence: CDR1 MDHEN, CDR2 SYDVKM. The CDR3 extends over 13 amino acids. The V end was cut by 4 bases, the J end by 3 bases, with 10 bases between. CDR3 residues: CASSYQPHYEQYF. Written as DNA, the CDR3 is TGTGCCAGCAGTTACCAGCCTCACTACGAGCAGTACTTC. Complete variable domain (other parts from reference TRBV28 and TRBJ2-7): DVKVTQSSRYLVKRTGEKVFLECVQDMDHENMFWYRQDPGLGLRLIYFSYDVKMKEKGDIPEGYSVSREKKERFSLILESASTNQTSMYLCASSYQPHYEQYFGPGTRLTVT.